The 14 T cell receptor beta chains presented below share a single source sample, sequenced in a study of breast tumors, draining lymph nodes, adjacent tissues (TCRdb year 2016). Receptor libraries were prepared by multiplex PCR. Sequencing was carried out with an Illumina HiSeq 2000. TCRdb itself trimmed the public reads at Q25 with fastp, ran MiXCR and retained productive beta chains. Each CDR3 protein gets just one entry, which takes the most common genes and DNA from the rows behind it. The table for this sample lists 20,000 or so distinct CDR3 sequences; 55% to 80% of them were counted only once. The top ten constitute roughly 19% of the sample. The sample consisted of tumor-adjacent breast tissue. All receptors come from a female donor with breast cancer. Some clones in this sample may be carry-over from other donors' samples.

The V gene is TRBV20-1, the J gene TRBJ2-5, with a possible D match to TRBD2 (5 bases). The CDR3 consists of 14 residues. Germline CDR1 is DFQATT and CDR2 is SNEGSKA (reference sequence). V lost 6 bases and J 0 bases, leaving 14 bases between the germline ends. CDR3 nucleotides: TGCAGTGCACAACATCCGGGAAACCAAGAGACCCAGTACTTC. This encodes CSAQHPGNQETQYF.

This chain uses TRBV15 with TRBJ2-3; 10 bases agree with TRBD1. This CDR3 region has 19 residues. CDR1 and CDR2 from the germline V gene are LNHNV and YYDKDF (reference sequence). The chain's CDR3 is CPPRRGETGGDRGTDTQYF. CDR3 coding DNA: TGTCCCCCAAGAAGAGGCGAGACAGGGGGCGACCGTGGCACAGATACGCAGTATTTT.

This clonotype was found many times. The chain is built from TRBV4-2 and TRBJ2-3; D ambiguous. V was trimmed by 0 bases and J by 1 base, leaving 5 bases between them. CDR1 and CDR2 from the germline V gene are LGHNA and YNFKEQ. The CDR3 has 14 amino acids. The CDR3 nucleotides are TGTGCCAGCAGCCAAGATCGGGGCACAGATACGCAGTATTTT. It codes for CASSQDRGTDTQYF.

Ten or more counts support this clonotype. The chain combines TRBV25-1 with TRBJ1-2, with D hard to call. Trimming pared 4 bases from V and 0 bases from J, leaving 9 bases between. The CDR3 is 14 amino acids. Germline CDR1 MGHDK, CDR2 SYGVNS. CDR3 sequence (DNA): TGTGCCAGCAGTGGGCCATCCTCTAACTATGGCTACACCTTC. It specifies CASSGPSSNYGYTF.

This clonotype ranks as medium-sized. The J gene is TRBJ2-7, the V gene TRBV12-3 or TRBV12-4; D possibly corresponds to TRBD1 (6 bases). This CDR3 has 13 amino acids. V dropped 6 bases and J dropped 3 bases, with 12 bases sitting between them. The chain's CDR3 is CASRPTGSYEQYF. Here the CDR3 DNA reads TGTGCCAGCAGACCTACAGGGAGCTACGAGCAGTACTTC.

This clonotype was seen at least ten times. This chain connects TRBV19 to TRBJ1-5; 8 nucleotides match TRBD1. Losses at the gene ends were 3 bases for V and 1 base for J; bases not matched to a gene: 14. Germline CDR1 and CDR2: LNHDA and SQIVND (reference sequence). The CDR3 has 19 residues. The DNA for the CDR3 is TGTGCCAGTAGTATCGGAGGTTATCCGACAGGGGTAAGCAATCAGCCCCAGCATTTT. Protein: CASSIGGYPTGVSNQPQHF.

This sequence joins TRBV29-1 and TRBJ2-7; the D is unclear. This CDR3 is 11 amino acids long. From germline, CDR1 is SQVTM and CDR2 ANQGSEA. V was clipped by 5 bases and J by 0 bases, with 5 bases between them. The CDR3 bases are TGCAGCGTTCGGACCTCCTACGAGCAGTACTTC. Translating it yields CSVRTSYEQYF.

V and J are TRBV7-9 and TRBJ2-7; 8 nucleotides align to TRBD2. The CDR3 is 15 residues long. Germline CDR1 is SEHNR and CDR2 is FQNEAQ (reference sequence). Trimming took 5 bases from V and 7 from J; bases not matched to a gene: 13. This chain's CDR3 is CASSDGVAGGREQYF. In DNA, the CDR3 is TGTGCCAGCAGCGATGGAGTGGCGGGGGGCAGGGAGCAGTACTTC.

In this sample, this clonotype is medium-sized. This rearrangement joins TRBV6-1 to TRBJ1-3; D call uncertain. The CDR3 consists of 13 residues. Trimming stripped 7 bases from V and 0 bases from J, with 7 bases between. Germline values: CDR1 MNHNS, CDR2 SASEGT. The CDR3 here is CASMLFSGNTIYF. CDR3 nucleotide sequence: TGTGCCAGCATGCTCTTCTCTGGAAACACCATATATTTT.

The V gene is TRBV20-1, the J gene TRBJ1-4; D is uncertain. The V end was cut by 0 bases, the J end by 5 bases, with 10 bases between. The CDR3 runs 14 residues. Germline V gene sequence: CDR1 DFQATT, CDR2 SNEGSKA (reference sequence). The CDR3 DNA reads as TGCAGTGCTAGAGATCCCAGGAGGAATGAAAAACTGTTTTTT. Translated, it gives CSARDPRRNEKLFF.

The rearrangement joins TRBV5-1 to TRBJ2-7, with a tentative D call TRBD2 (6 bases). The V and J ends lost 0 bases and 6 bases respectively, with 19 bases between them. CDR3 length: 16 amino acids. The germline V gene encodes CDR1 SGHRS and CDR2 YFSETQ. The CDR3 sequence: CASSLVGTHTTIEQYF. The CDR3 nucleotides read TGCGCCAGCAGCTTGGTTGGGACTCATACTACGATCGAGCAGTACTTC.

Ten or more counts support this clonotype. Being one base from a much bigger clone, this may be a read error. In DNA form, the CDR3 reads TGTGCCAGCAGCTTAGATCTTTCGGCATTAACCTACGAGCAGTACTTC. Translating it yields CASSLDLSALTYEQYF. The chain combines TRBV11-2 with TRBJ2-7; D remains unclear. V was shortened by 0 bases and J by 2 bases, with 14 bases between the two germline ends. This CDR3 contains 16 residues. CDR1 is SGHAT, CDR2 FQNNGV, per germline.

This clonotype was seen repeatedly, ten times or more. V and J are TRBV29-1 and TRBJ1-1, with D perhaps TRBD1 (5 bases). The V gene's germline CDR1 is SQVTM and CDR2 ANQGSEA. Trimming stripped 7 bases from V and 4 bases from J, with 13 bases between. This CDR3 is 12 amino acids long. CDR3 nucleotide sequence: TGCAGCGCCGGGCGGGGGATCACTGAAGCTTTCTTT. Translation gives CSAGRGITEAFF.

There are many counts of this clonotype. The V gene is TRBV5-1, the J gene TRBJ2-1, with D perhaps matching TRBD1 or TRBD2 (5 bases each). Deletions cut 6 bases from V and 8 bases from J, with 18 bases between. Germline CDR1 is SGHRS and CDR2 is YFSETQ. CDR3 length: 14 residues. The CDR3 here is CASTLGVGKDEQFF. CDR3 DNA: TGCGCCAGCACCCTGGGGGTAGGGAAGGATGAGCAGTTCTTC.